This T cell receptor (beta chain) originates from a study of T cells after yellow fever vaccination. Study observations and caveats: A small proportion of clonotypes was detected in both the CD4 and CD8 compartments.

The study made its TCR cDNA through 5'RACE template switching. That step introduced a universal primer site along with UMIs. Using its own MiXCR run on the 5' RACE reads, TCRdb lists one record per CDR3 protein. The sample contains around 230,000 distinct CDR3 sequences, roughly 6.2% of which appear only once. This clonotype was seen only a few times. Its specificity is not known. The junction differs from germline at one of its ends, possibly a read error. The CDR3 runs 15 residues. Germline CDR1 LNHNV, CDR2 YYDKDF (reference sequence). This TCR came from a man younger than 45 who received the YFV17D yellow fever vaccine. The sample in question was CD4+ T cells sorted from PBMCs, obtained on the day of the yellow fever booster vaccination. The chain has TRBV15 and TRBJ2-3, with D unresolved. CDR3 region: CATRLILDRTDTQYF. DNA for the CDR3: TGTGCCACCCGCCTGATTCTAGATCGCACGGATACGCAGTATTTT.